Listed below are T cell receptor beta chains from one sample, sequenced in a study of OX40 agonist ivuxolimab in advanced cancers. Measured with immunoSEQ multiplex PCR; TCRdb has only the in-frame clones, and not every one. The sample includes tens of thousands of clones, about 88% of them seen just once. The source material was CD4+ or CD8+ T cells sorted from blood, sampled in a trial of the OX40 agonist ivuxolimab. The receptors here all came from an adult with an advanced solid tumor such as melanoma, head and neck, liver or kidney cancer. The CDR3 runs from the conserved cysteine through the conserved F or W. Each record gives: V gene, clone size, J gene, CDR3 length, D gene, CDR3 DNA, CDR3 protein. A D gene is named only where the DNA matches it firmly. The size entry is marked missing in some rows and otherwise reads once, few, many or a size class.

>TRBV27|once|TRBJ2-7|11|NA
TGTGCCAGCAGTTTTGGGGTCGAGCAGTACTTC
CASSFGVEQYF
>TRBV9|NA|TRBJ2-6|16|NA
TGTGCCAGCGTCGGACATCCCTACTCTGGGGCCAACGTCCTGACTTTC
CASVGHPYSGANVLTF
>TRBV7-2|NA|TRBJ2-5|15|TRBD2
TGTGCCAGCAGCCTCCGGACTAGCCGCCGGGAGACCCAGTACTTC
CASSLRTSRRETQYF
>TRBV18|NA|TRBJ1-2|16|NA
TGTGCCAGCTCACCACGACTCAGCCTCCTTAACTATGGCTACACCTTC
CASSPRLSLLNYGYTF
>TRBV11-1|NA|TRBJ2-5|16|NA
TGTGCCAGCAGCTCCCCTTGGGAGAGCAGACAAGAGACCCAGTACTTC
CASSSPWESRQETQYF
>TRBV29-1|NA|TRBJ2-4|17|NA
TGCAGCGTTGTCCGGGGGCTGGGGTATCTAGCCAAAAACATTCAGTACTTC
CSVVRGLGYLAKNIQYF
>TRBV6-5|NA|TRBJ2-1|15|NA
TGTGCCAGCAGTTACAAACTAGGAGGGACGTATGAGCAGTTCTTC
CASSYKLGGTYEQFF
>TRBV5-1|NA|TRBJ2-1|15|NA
TGCGCCAGCAGCTTGGACTCCGTGTCCTACAATGAGCAGTTCTTC
CASSLDSVSYNEQFF
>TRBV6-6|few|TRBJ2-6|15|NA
TGTGCCAGCAGTTCGGACACCTCTGGGGCCAACGTCCTGACTTTC
CASSSDTSGANVLTF
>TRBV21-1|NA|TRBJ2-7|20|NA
TGTGCCAGCAGCAAACCAATCTCCCCTCCGGGCCGTAGCGTTTACGACGAGCAGTACTTC
CASSKPISPPGRSVYDEQYF
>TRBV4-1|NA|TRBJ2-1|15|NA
TGCGCCAGCAGCCAAAGGCTGGCGAGGGGCTATGAGCAGTTCTTC
CASSQRLARGYEQFF
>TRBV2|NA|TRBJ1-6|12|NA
TGTGCCAGCAGTGCGATCTTTTCACCCCTCCACTTT
CASSAIFSPLHF
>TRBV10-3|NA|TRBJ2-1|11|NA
TGTGCCATCAGTGGTCACAATGAGCAGTTCTTC
CAISGHNEQFF